This T cell receptor beta chain was sequenced during a study of cytomegalovirus exposure and HLA in healthy donors. Findings and caveats of the study: Later analysis found that TCR beta chains associated with HLA were more clonally expanded than other, equally common chains. Previous analysis showed most TCR beta V segments were productive about 87% or about 30% of the time. Among the most significant clusters, several appeared linked to common viral pathogens in a later analysis. An analysis that was carried out later associated approximately 15,000 TCR beta sequences with HLA alleles at 0.05 false discovery rate.

This clone was counted a single time. The target antigen is unknown. With 4 bases clipped from V and 3 bases from J, the junction kept 11 bases outside the gene matches. The CDR3 covers 16 residues. Per the germline V gene, CDR1 is SGDLS and CDR2 is YYNGEE. It was with 60 Vbeta and 13 Jbeta primers that the PCR ran. Libraries were prepared by immunoSEQ multiplex PCR; TCRdb keeps only in-frame clonotypes and omits some of them. The sample contains 280,000 or so clones, approximately 90% of which appear only once. The TCR sequence derives from a woman aged 18-29 years in good health and CMV-seronegative. The chain carries TRBV9 and TRBJ1-1; TRBD1 matches 8 bases. The sequenced material came from PBMCs. In DNA, the CDR3 is TGTGCCAGCAGCCTCGGGACAGGATTGTATGACACTGAAGCTTTCTTT. It is translated as CASSLGTGLYDTEAFF.